Listed below are T cell receptor beta chains from one sample, sequenced in a study of Ad26.COV2.S vaccination and SARS-CoV-2 variants. Method: immunoSEQ multiplex PCR; TCRdb's copy keeps in-frame clones and lacks some. The table has hundreds of thousands of clones, about nine tenths seen once. Sample: peripheral blood, taken in a trial of Ad26.COV2.S vaccine versus placebo. The receptor source for this set is a person between 18 and 59 years old who received the Ad26.COV2.S COVID-19 vaccine or a placebo. Each CDR3 is given with its conserved first and last residue. Each record gives: J gene, D gene, V gene, CDR3 protein, CDR3 DNA. The D gene is left open where the match is weak.

j_call: TRBJ1-1; d_call: TRBD1; v_call: TRBV4-1; cdr3_aa: CASSLLTGTGNTEAFF; cdr3_nt: TGCGCCAGCAGCCTCCTAACCGGGACAGGGAACACTGAAGCTTTCTTT
j_call: TRBJ2-1; d_call: -; v_call: TRBV10-3; cdr3_aa: CAISTGPSSYNEQFF; cdr3_nt: TGTGCCATCAGTACAGGGCCCTCCTCCTACAATGAGCAGTTCTTC
j_call: TRBJ2-5; d_call: TRBD2; v_call: TRBV7-8; cdr3_aa: CASSKPTSGGQETQYF; cdr3_nt: TGTGCCAGCAGCAAACCGACTAGCGGGGGCCAAGAGACCCAGTACTTC
j_call: TRBJ2-1; d_call: -; v_call: TRBV7-9; cdr3_aa: CASRLYNEQFF; cdr3_nt: TGTGCCAGCCGCCTCTACAATGAGCAGTTCTTC
j_call: TRBJ1-5; d_call: -; v_call: TRBV6-6; cdr3_aa: CASSRPRGGNQPQHF; cdr3_nt: TGTGCCAGCAGTCGTCCGAGGGGAGGCAATCAGCCCCAGCATTTT
j_call: TRBJ2-7; d_call: -; v_call: TRBV5-1; cdr3_aa: CASSARDKVYEQYF; cdr3_nt: TGCGCCAGCAGCGCCCGGGACAAAGTCTACGAGCAGTACTTC
j_call: TRBJ1-1; d_call: -; v_call: TRBV19; cdr3_aa: CASSPWDSRMGNTEAFF; cdr3_nt: TGTGCCAGTAGTCCCTGGGACTCGAGGATGGGTAACACTGAAGCTTTCTTT
j_call: TRBJ1-5; d_call: TRBD1; v_call: TRBV10-3; cdr3_aa: CAISGQTGFGNQPQHF; cdr3_nt: TGTGCCATCAGTGGACAGACAGGGTTTGGCAATCAGCCCCAGCATTTT
j_call: TRBJ2-1; d_call: -; v_call: TRBV5-1; cdr3_aa: CASSLNNRNDNEQFF; cdr3_nt: TGCGCCAGCAGCTTGAACAATAGGAACGACAATGAGCAGTTCTTC
j_call: TRBJ1-6; d_call: TRBD1; v_call: TRBV6-1; cdr3_aa: CASSEAVGTALPHF; cdr3_nt: TGTGCCAGCAGTGAAGCGGTAGGGACAGCCCTTCCCCACTTT
j_call: TRBJ1-3; d_call: -; v_call: TRBV27; cdr3_aa: CASSSLGGDTIYF; cdr3_nt: TGTGCCAGCAGTAGTCTCGGGGGCGACACCATATATTTT
j_call: TRBJ2-5; d_call: TRBD1; v_call: TRBV6-2/TRBV6-3; cdr3_aa: CASSDRGVWWETQYF; cdr3_nt: TGTGCCAGCAGCGACAGGGGGGTTTGGTGGGAGACCCAGTACTTC
j_call: TRBJ1-1; d_call: TRBD1; v_call: TRBV18; cdr3_aa: CASSPRAGGPTEAFF; cdr3_nt: TGTGCCAGCTCACCCAGGGCAGGGGGCCCCACTGAAGCTTTCTTT
j_call: TRBJ2-7; d_call: TRBD1; v_call: TRBV3-1/TRBV3-2; cdr3_aa: CASSLGTGGSYEQYF; cdr3_nt: TGTGCCAGCAGTCTAGGGACAGGGGGCTCCTACGAGCAGTACTTC
j_call: TRBJ2-1; d_call: -; v_call: TRBV3-1/TRBV3-2; cdr3_aa: CASSQGLGGEQFF; cdr3_nt: TGTGCCAGCAGCCAGGGCCTAGGAGGTGAGCAGTTCTTC
j_call: TRBJ2-7; d_call: TRBD1; v_call: TRBV7-9; cdr3_aa: CASSWGQGSEQYF; cdr3_nt: TGTGCCAGCAGCTGGGGACAGGGAAGTGAGCAGTACTTC
j_call: TRBJ2-7; d_call: TRBD1; v_call: TRBV5-1; cdr3_aa: CASSLGQPVYEQYF; cdr3_nt: TGCGCCAGCAGCCTGGGACAGCCGGTCTACGAGCAGTACTTC
j_call: TRBJ2-7; d_call: -; v_call: TRBV7-9; cdr3_aa: CASSPSDSYEQYF; cdr3_nt: TGTGCCAGCAGCCCTTCGGACAGCTACGAGCAGTACTTC
j_call: TRBJ2-1; d_call: TRBD1; v_call: TRBV5-1; cdr3_aa: CASSLQGAQWHNEQFF; cdr3_nt: TGCGCCAGCAGCTTGCAGGGGGCGCAATGGCACAATGAGCAGTTCTTC
j_call: TRBJ2-1; d_call: TRBD2; v_call: TRBV9; cdr3_aa: CASSVVGGGLSNEQFF; cdr3_nt: TGTGCCAGCAGCGTAGTAGGCGGGGGGTTAAGTAATGAGCAGTTCTTC
j_call: TRBJ1-1; d_call: -; v_call: TRBV4-3; cdr3_aa: CASSQERGVNTEAFF; cdr3_nt: TGCGCCAGCAGCCAAGAAAGGGGAGTGAACACTGAAGCTTTCTTT
j_call: TRBJ2-1; d_call: -; v_call: TRBV5-1; cdr3_aa: CASSLAADAFDEQFF; cdr3_nt: TGCGCCAGCAGCCTGGCGGCGGATGCATTTGATGAGCAGTTCTTC
j_call: TRBJ2-7; d_call: TRBD1; v_call: TRBV5-1; cdr3_aa: CASSLPGQGSYEQYF; cdr3_nt: TGCGCCAGCAGCCTTCCGGGACAGGGCTCCTACGAGCAGTACTTC
j_call: TRBJ2-7; d_call: TRBD1; v_call: TRBV23-1; cdr3_aa: CASSHGTGGTGVYEQYF; cdr3_nt: TGCGCCAGCAGTCATGGGACAGGGGGTACCGGGGTCTACGAGCAGTACTTC
j_call: TRBJ2-3; d_call: TRBD1; v_call: TRBV11-2; cdr3_aa: CASSPPTGFGTDTQYF; cdr3_nt: TGTGCCAGCAGCCCTCCGACAGGGTTTGGCACAGATACGCAGTATTTT
j_call: TRBJ2-7; d_call: -; v_call: TRBV6-5; cdr3_aa: CASPRRGSYEQYF; cdr3_nt: TGTGCCAGCCCAAGGCGGGGATCCTACGAGCAGTACTTC
j_call: TRBJ2-1; d_call: TRBD2; v_call: TRBV19; cdr3_aa: CASSSVAGPWDEQFF; cdr3_nt: TGTGCCAGTAGTTCCGTAGCGGGGCCCTGGGATGAGCAGTTCTTC
j_call: TRBJ1-2; d_call: -; v_call: TRBV4-1; cdr3_aa: CASSQGRGGDGYTF; cdr3_nt: TGCGCCAGCAGCCAAGGAAGGGGAGGCGATGGCTACACCTTC
j_call: TRBJ2-7; d_call: TRBD1; v_call: TRBV30; cdr3_aa: CAWSVGDSSYEQYF; cdr3_nt: TGTGCCTGGAGTGTAGGGGACAGTTCCTACGAGCAGTACTTC
j_call: TRBJ1-6; d_call: -; v_call: TRBV5-5; cdr3_aa: CASSHTSSYNSPLHF; cdr3_nt: TGTGCCAGCAGCCACACTAGCTCCTATAATTCACCCCTCCACTTT
j_call: TRBJ2-7; d_call: -; v_call: TRBV7-6; cdr3_aa: CASSLAGHGEQYF; cdr3_nt: TGTGCCAGCAGCTTAGCGGGGCACGGCGAGCAGTACTTC
j_call: TRBJ2-1; d_call: -; v_call: TRBV18; cdr3_aa: CASSPREEQFF; cdr3_nt: TGTGCCAGCTCACCTCGGGAGGAGCAGTTCTTC
j_call: TRBJ2-5; d_call: TRBD1; v_call: TRBV5-1; cdr3_aa: CASTGQGAASETQYF; cdr3_nt: TGCGCCAGCACCGGACAGGGGGCGGCATCGGAGACCCAGTACTTC